This T cell receptor (beta chain) derives from a study of CD8+ T cells in alopecia areata. Points from the study as a whole: Scalp clonality and expanded CD8+ clones among the top 100 showed significant decreases with tofacitinib. Mice showed TCR sharing more clearly than patients did, possibly owing to HLA. Links between baseline CD8+ expansion and response need larger treated cohorts.

Germline V gene data show CDR1 as MNHEY and CDR2 as SMNVEV (reference sequence). This CDR3 is built from 15 residues. V shed 5 bases, J shed 2 bases, and the junction held 7 bases outside the gene matches. Points on this clone: Its antigen remains unidentified.

It was cDNA, reverse transcribed from extracted RNA, that served as the sequencing template. Profiling relied on immunoSEQ multiplex PCR, and the TCRdb table lists in-frame clones only, not all of them. The sample includes 200,000 or so clones, 43% seen only once; the top ten take about 2.6%. Treatment noted: oral pan-JAK inhibitor, 5-10 mg twice daily. Samples from alopecia areata patients were lesional scalp punch biopsies and peripheral blood. This chain connects TRBV27 to TRBJ2-7; 9 bases are shared with TRBD1. This receptor was identified in a human donor with alopecia areata. Sequencing used CD4+ T cells sorted from blood, obtained at roughly week 36, from a patient treated with tofacitinib. CDR3 in amino acids: CASSPLRDRAYEQYF. DNA of the CDR3: TGTGCCAGCAGTCCGCTCCGGGACAGGGCCTACGAGCAGTACTTC.